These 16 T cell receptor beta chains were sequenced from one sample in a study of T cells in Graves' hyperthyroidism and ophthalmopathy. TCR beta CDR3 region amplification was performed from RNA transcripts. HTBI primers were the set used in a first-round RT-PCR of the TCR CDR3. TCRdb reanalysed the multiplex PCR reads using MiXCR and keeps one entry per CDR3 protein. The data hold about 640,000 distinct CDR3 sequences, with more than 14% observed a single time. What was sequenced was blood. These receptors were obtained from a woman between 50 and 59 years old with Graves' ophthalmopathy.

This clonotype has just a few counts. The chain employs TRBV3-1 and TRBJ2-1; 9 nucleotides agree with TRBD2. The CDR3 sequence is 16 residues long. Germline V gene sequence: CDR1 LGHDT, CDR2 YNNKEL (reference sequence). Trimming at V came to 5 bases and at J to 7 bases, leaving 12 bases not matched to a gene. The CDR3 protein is CASSRYIAGATNEQFF. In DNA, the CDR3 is TGTGCCAGCAGCAGATATATAGCGGGAGCGACAAATGAGCAGTTCTTC.

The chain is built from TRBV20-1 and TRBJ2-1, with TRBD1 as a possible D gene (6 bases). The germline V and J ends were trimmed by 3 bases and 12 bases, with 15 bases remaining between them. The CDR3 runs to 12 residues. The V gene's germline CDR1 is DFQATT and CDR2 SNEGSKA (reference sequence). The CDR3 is CSASRAQGLQFF. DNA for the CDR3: TGCAGTGCTAGCCGAGCACAGGGCTTGCAGTTCTTC.

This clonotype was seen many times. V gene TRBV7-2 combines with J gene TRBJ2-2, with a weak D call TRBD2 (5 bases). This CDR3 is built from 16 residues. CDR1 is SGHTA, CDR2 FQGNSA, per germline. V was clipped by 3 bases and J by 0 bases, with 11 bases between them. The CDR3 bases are TGTGCCAGCAGCTTTAAGCGGCTAGCGAACACCGGGGAGCTGTTTTTT. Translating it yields CASSFKRLANTGELFF. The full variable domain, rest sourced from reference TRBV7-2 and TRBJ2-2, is GAGVSQSPSNKVTEKGKDVELRCDPISGHTALYWYRQSLGQGLEFLIYFQGNSAPDKSGLPSDRFSAERTGGSVSTLTIQRTQQEDSAVYLCASSFKRLANTGELFFGEGSRLTVL.

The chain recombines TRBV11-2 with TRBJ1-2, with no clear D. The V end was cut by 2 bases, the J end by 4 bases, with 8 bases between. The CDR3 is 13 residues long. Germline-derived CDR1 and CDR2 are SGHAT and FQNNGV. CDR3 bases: TGTGCCAGCAGCTTATTTTTCCCCTATGGCTACACCTTC. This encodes CASSLFFPYGYTF.

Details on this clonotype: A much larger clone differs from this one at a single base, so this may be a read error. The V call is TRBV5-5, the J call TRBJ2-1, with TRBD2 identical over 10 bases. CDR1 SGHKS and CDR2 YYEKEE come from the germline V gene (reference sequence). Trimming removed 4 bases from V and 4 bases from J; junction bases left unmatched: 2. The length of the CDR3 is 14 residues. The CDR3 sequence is CASSEGLAYNEQFF. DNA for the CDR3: TGTGCCAGCAGCGAGGGACTAGCGTACAATGAGCAGTTCTTC. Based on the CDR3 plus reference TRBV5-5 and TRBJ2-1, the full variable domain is DAGVTQSPTHLIKTRGQQVTLRCSPISGHKSVSWYQQVLGQGPQFIFQYYEKEERGRGNFPDRFSARQFPNYSSELNVNALLLGDSALYLCASSEGLAYNEQFFGPGTRLTVL.

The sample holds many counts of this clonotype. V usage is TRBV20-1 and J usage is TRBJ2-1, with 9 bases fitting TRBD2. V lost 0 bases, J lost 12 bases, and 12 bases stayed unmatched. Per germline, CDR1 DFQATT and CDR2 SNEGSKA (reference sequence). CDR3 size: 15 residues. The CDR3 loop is CSARDASGRFKSQFF. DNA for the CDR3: TGCAGTGCTAGAGACGCCAGCGGGAGGTTTAAATCGCAGTTCTTC.

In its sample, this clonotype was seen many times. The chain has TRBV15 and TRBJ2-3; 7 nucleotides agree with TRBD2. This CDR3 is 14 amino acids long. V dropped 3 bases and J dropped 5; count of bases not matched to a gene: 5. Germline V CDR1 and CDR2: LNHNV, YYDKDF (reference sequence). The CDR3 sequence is CATSSGLDGDTQYF. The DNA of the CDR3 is TGTGCCACCAGCAGCGGACTAGATGGAGATACGCAGTATTTT.

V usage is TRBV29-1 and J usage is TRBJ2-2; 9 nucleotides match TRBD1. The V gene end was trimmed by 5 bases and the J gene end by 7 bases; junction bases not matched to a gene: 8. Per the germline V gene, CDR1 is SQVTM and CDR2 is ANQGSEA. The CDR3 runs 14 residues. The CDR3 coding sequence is TGCAGCGTTTTAAAACAGGGGGCTGGCGGGGAGCTGTTTTTT. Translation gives CSVLKQGAGGELFF.

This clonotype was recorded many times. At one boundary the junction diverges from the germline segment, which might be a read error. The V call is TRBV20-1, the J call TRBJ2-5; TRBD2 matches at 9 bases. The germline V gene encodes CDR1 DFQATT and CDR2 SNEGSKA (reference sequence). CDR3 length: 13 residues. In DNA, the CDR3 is TGCAGTGCCAGAGGACTAGCGAAGGAGACCCAGTACTTC. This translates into CSARGLAKETQYF.

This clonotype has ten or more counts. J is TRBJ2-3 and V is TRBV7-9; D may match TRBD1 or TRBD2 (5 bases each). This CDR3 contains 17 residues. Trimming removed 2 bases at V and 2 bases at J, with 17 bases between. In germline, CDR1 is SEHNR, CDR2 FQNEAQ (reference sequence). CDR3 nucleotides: TGTGCCAGCAGCTTACGTATGGGGGACGTCATCACAGATACGCAGTATTTT. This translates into CASSLRMGDVITDTQYF.

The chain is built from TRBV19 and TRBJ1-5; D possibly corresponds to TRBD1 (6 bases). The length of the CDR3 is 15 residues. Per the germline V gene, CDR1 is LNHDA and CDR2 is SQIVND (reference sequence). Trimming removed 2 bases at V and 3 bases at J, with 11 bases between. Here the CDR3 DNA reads TGTGCCAGTAGTATATTCAGGGGAACCAATCAGCCCCAGCATTTT. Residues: CASSIFRGTNQPQHF. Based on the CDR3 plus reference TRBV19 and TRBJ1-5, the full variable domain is DGGITQSPKYLFRKEGQNVTLSCEQNLNHDAMYWYRQDPGQGLRLIYYSQIVNDFQKGDIAEGYSVSREKKESFPLTVTSAQKNPTAFYLCASSIFRGTNQPQHFGDGTRLSIL.

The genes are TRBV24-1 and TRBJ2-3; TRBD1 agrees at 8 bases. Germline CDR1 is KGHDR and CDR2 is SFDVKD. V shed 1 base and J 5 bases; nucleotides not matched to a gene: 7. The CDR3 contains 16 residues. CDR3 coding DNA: TGTGCCACCAGTGATTTCGGAATCGACAGGGGAGATACGCAGTATTTT. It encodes CATSDFGIDRGDTQYF.

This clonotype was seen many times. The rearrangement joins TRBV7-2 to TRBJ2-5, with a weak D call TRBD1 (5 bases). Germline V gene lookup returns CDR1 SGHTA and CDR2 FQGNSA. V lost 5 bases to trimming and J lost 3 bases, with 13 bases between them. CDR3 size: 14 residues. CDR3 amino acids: CASSQTRQKETQYF. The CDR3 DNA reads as TGTGCCAGCAGCCAAACCAGACAGAAAGAGACCCAGTACTTC.

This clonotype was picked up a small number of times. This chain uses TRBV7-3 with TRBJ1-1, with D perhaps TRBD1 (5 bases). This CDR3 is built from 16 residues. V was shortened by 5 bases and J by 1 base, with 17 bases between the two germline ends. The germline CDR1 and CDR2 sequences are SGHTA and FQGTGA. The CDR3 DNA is TGTGCCAGCAGCCCCGGGGGGGGACGCGCGAACACTGAAGCTTTCTTT. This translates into CASSPGGGRANTEAFF.

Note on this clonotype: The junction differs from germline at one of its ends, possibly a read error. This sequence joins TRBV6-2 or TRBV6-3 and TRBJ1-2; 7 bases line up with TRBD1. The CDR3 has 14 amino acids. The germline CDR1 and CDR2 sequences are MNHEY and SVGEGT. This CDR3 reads CASSRQGSNYGYIF. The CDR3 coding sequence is TGTGCCAGCAGTAGACAGGGTTCTAACTATGGCTACATCTTC.

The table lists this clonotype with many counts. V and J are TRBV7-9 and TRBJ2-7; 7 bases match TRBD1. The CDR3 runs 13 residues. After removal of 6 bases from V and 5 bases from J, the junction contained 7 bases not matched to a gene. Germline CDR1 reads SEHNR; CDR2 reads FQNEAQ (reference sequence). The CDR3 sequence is CASSATGVHEQYF. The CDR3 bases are TGTGCCAGCAGTGCAACAGGGGTCCACGAGCAGTACTTC.